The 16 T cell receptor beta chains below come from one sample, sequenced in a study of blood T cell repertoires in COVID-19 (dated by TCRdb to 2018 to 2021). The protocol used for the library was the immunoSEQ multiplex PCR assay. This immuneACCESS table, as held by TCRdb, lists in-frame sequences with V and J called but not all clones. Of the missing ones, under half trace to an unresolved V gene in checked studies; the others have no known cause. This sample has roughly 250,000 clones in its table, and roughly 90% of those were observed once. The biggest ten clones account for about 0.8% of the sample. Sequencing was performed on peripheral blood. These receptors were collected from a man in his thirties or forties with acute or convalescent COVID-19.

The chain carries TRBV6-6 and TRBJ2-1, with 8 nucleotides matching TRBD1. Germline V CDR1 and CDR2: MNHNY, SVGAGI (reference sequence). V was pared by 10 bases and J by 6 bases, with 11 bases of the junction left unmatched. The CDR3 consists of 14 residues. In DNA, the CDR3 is TGTGCCATCCTGAACCAGGGGGCCTCCAATGAGCAGTTCTTC. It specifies CAILNQGASNEQFF.

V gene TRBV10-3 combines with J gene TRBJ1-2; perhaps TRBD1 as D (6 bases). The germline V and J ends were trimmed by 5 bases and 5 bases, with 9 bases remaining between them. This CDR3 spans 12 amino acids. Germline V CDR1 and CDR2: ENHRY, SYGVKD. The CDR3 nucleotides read TGTGCCATCAGTCCCCAGGGGTATGGCTACACCTTC. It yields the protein CAISPQGYGYTF.

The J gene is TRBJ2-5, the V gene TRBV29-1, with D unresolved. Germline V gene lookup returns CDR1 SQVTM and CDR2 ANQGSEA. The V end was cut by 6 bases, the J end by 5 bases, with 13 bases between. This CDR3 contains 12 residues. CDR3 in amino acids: CSVALQVETQYF. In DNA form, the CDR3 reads TGCAGCGTAGCCCTGCAGGTCGAGACCCAGTACTTC.

CDR3 amino acids: CASSKTPGLPIRYEQYF. As DNA, the CDR3 is TGTGCCAGCAGCAAAACGCCGGGACTCCCAATTCGCTACGAGCAGTACTTC. This chain connects TRBV21-1 to TRBJ2-7; the table's D gene call, TRBD2, was not cross checked with the DNA. TRBV21-1 has pseudogene status. The CDR3 loop spans 17 amino acids.

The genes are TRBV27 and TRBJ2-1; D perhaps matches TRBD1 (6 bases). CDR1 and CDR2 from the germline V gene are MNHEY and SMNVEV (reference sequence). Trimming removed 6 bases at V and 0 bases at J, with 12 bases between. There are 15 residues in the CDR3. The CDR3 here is CASRHRDTSYNEQFF. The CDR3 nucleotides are TGTGCCAGCAGACACCGGGACACCTCCTACAATGAGCAGTTCTTC.

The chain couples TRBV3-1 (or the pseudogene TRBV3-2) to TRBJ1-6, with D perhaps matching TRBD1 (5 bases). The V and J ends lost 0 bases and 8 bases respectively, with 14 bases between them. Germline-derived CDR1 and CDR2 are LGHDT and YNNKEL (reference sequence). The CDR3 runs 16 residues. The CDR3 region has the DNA TGTGCCAGCAGCCAAGATAGGGGCAGGATACATTCACCCCTCCACTTT. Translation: CASSQDRGRIHSPLHF.

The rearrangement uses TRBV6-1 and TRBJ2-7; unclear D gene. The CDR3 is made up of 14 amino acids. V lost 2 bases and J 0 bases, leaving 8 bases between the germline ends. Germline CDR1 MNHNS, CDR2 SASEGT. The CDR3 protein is CASSETSGSYEQYF. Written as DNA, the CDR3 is TGTGCCAGCAGTGAAACTTCCGGCTCCTACGAGCAGTACTTC.

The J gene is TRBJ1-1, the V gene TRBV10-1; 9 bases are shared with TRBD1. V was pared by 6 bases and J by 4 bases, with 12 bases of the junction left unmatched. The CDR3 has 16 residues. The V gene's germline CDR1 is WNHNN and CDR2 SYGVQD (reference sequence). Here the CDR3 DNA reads TGCGCCAGCAGCCGGGATAATACAGGGGGCGGCACTGAAGCTTTCTTT. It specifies CASSRDNTGGGTEAFF.

CDR3 region: CAWSGARGEQFF. DNA for the CDR3: TGTGCCTGGAGTGGGGCCCGCGGGGAGCAGTTCTTC. This chain links TRBV30 with TRBJ2-1, with D possibly TRBD2 on 5 matching bases. V lost 1 base to trimming and J lost 10 bases, with 11 bases between them. The CDR3 length is 12 residues. CDR1 is GTSNPN, CDR2 SVGIG, per germline (reference sequence). Filled out from reference TRBV30 and TRBJ2-1, the complete variable domain reads SQTIHQWPATLVQPVGSPLSLECTVEGTSNPNLYWYRQAAGRGLQLLFYSVGIGQISSEVPQNLSASRPQDRQFILSSKKLLLSDSGFYLCAWSGARGEQFFGPGTRLTVL.

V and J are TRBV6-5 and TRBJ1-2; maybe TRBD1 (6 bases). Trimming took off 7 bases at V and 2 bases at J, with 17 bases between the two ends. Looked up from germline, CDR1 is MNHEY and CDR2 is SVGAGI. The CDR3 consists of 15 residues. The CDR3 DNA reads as TGTGCCAGCAAAGTCCGGACAGCCCTAAACTATGGCTACACCTTC. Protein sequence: CASKVRTALNYGYTF.

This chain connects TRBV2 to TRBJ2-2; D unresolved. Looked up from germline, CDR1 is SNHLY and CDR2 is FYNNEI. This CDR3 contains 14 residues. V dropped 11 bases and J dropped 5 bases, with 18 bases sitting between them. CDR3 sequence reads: CASQRSSSTGELFF. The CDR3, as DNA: TGTGCCTCCCAAAGGAGTAGCTCAACCGGGGAGCTGTTTTTT. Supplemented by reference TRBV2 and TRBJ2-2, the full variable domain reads EPEVTQTPSHQVTQMGQEVILRCVPISNHLYFYWYRQILGQKVEFLVSFYNNEISEKSEIFDDQFSVERPDGSNFTLKIRSTKLEDSAMYFCASQRSSSTGELFFGEGSRLTVL.

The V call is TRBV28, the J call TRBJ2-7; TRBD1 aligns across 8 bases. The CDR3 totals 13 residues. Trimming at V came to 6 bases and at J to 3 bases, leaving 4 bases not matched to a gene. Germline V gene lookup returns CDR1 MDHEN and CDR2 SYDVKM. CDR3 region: CASRQGVRYEQYF. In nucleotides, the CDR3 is TGTGCCAGCAGACAGGGGGTACGCTACGAGCAGTACTTC.

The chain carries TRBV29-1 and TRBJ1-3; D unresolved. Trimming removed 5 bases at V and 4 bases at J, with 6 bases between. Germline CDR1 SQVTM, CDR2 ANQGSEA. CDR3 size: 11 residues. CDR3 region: CSVHEGNTIYF. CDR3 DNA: TGCAGCGTTCATGAGGGAAACACCATATATTTT.

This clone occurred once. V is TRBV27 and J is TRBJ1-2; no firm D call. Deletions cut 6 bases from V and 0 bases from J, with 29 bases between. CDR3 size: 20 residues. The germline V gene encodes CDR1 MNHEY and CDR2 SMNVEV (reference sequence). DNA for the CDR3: TGTGCCAGCAGCCTTCACCTTAAAAAAAGACGGAAAGGAGCTAACTATGGCTACACCTTC. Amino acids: CASSLHLKKRRKGANYGYTF.

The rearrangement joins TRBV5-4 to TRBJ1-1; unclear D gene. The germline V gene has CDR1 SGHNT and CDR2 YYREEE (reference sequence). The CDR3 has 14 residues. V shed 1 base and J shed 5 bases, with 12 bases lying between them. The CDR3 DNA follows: TGTGCCAGCAGCTTGCGGAGTGGGAGGACTGAAGCTTTCTTT. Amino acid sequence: CASSLRSGRTEAFF.

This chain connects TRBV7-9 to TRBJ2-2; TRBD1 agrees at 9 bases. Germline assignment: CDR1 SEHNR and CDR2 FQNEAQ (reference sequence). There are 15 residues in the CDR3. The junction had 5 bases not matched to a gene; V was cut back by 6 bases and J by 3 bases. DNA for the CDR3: TGTGCCAGCAGACACAGGGGGCTCGACACCGGGGAGCTGTTTTTT. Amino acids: CASRHRGLDTGELFF.